This T cell receptor beta chain was observed in a study of shared clonotypes between healthy human individuals. Germline values: CDR1 LGHNA, CDR2 YSLEER. Trimming cost V 0 bases and J 2 bases, with 14 bases left between them. The CDR3 spans 16 residues. Profiling relied on immunoSEQ multiplex PCR, and the TCRdb table lists in-frame clones only, not all of them. The repertoire includes millions of clones, about 95% of them detected once, and approximately 1.2% sits in the top ten. CD8 cells regarded as naive lacked CD45RO, were positively chosen for CCR7, and omitted terminally differentiated effector memory CD45RA+ cells.

V and J are TRBV4-3 and TRBJ2-7, with D maybe TRBD1 (5 bases). Sequenced: naive CD8+ T cells sorted from blood. This receptor was identified in a man aged 18-30 years in good health. CDR3 DNA: TGCGCCAGCAGCCAAGATAGAGAAGGGGCCGCCTACGAGCAGTACTTC. Translating it yields CASSQDREGAAYEQYF.